This entry features one T cell receptor beta chain sequence. The CDR3 is 15 amino acids. Looked up from germline, CDR1 is SGHAT and CDR2 is FQNNGV. Trimming shortened V by 1 base and J by 7 bases, and 13 bases separated the two germline ends. The record originates from a study of blood T cell repertoires in COVID-19. Overall study context: Acute-phase and convalescent COVID-19 samples originated in the United States, Italy and Spain. Sources were T cells, B-cell-depleted T cells, or PBMCs; the material itself was cDNA or gDNA.

Enrolment of Seattle patients took place during active infection, and they were followed longitudinally. In the study's own analysis: From reference gene primer amplification, estimates of nucleated cell counts were derived. Libraries were prepared by immunoSEQ multiplex PCR; TCRdb keeps only in-frame clonotypes and omits some of them. V and J calls and clone size come straight from that table; D and trimming were deduced from the DNA. The sample has roughly 40,000 clones, approximately 92% seen once. The rearrangement uses TRBV11-2 and TRBJ1-4, with D tentatively TRBD1 (5 bases). Sequences were obtained from peripheral blood. The sequence was collected from a man aged 45-65 years with COVID-19, enrolled during active disease. The chain's CDR3 is CASSLVGARGEKLFF. The CDR3 nucleotides read TGTGCCAGCAGCTTAGTTGGGGCGCGCGGTGAAAAACTGTTTTTT.